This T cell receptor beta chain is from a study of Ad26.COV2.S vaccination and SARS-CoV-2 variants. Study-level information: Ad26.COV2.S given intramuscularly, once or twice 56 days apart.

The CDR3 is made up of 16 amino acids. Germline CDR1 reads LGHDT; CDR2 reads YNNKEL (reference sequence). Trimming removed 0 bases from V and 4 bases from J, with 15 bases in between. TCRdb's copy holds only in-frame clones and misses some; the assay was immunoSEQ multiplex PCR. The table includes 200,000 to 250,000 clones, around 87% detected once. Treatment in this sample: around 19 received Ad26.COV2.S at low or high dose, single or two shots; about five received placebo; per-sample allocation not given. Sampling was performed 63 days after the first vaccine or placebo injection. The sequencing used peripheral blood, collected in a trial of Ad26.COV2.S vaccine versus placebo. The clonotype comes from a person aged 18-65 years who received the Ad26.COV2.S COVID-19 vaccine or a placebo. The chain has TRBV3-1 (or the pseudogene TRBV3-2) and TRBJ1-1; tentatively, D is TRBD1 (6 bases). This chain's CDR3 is CASSQDPTGMGTEAFF. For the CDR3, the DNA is TGTGCCAGCAGCCAAGATCCAACAGGGATGGGCACTGAAGCTTTCTTT.